This T cell receptor (beta chain) comes out of a study of cytomegalovirus exposure and HLA in healthy donors. PCR used 60 Vbeta primers and 13 Jbeta primers. Profiling relied on immunoSEQ multiplex PCR, and the TCRdb table lists in-frame clones only, not all of them. The sample totals about 40,000 clones; its top ten clones hold 6.2%. The sequence derives from a man younger than 40 in good health and CMV-seronegative. Sequenced input: PBMCs.

The CDR3, as DNA: TGTGCCAGCAGCTTACCACCTACAACAGGGATTCCTACTGAAGCTTTCTTT. It specifies CASSLPPTTGIPTEAFF. The V call is TRBV7-9, the J call TRBJ1-1, with TRBD1 as a possible D gene (6 bases). The V end lost 2 bases, the J end lost 5 bases, and 21 bases lay between the germline ends. Germline V gene sequence: CDR1 SEHNR, CDR2 FQNEAQ (reference sequence). The CDR3 covers 17 residues.